These 4 T cell receptor beta chains were sequenced from one sample in a study of cytomegalovirus exposure and HLA in healthy donors. 13 Jbeta primers and 60 Vbeta primers were used for the PCR. Clones were sequenced by immunoSEQ multiplex PCR, and TCRdb holds only the in-frame ones, with some missing. Seen here are 130,000 to 150,000 clones, 60% to 85% observed once, and the top ten hold less than 3.5%. The material sequenced was PBMCs. The source is a man aged 35 to 55 in good health and CMV-seropositive.

The chain joins TRBV21-1 to TRBJ2-7; the table's D call, TRBD1, has no DNA check behind it. TRBV21-1 is assigned pseudogene status. The CDR3 is 14 residues long. The CDR3 here is CASSKRQGAYEQYF. CDR3 in DNA: TGTGCCAGCAGCAAACGGCAGGGGGCCTACGAGCAGTACTTC.

V and J are TRBV5-1 and TRBJ2-7; the match to TRBD1 covers 11 bases. V gave up 4 bases and J gave up 5 bases; unmatched junction bases: 2. Looked up from germline, CDR1 is SGHRS and CDR2 is YFSETQ. CDR3 length: 13 residues. The DNA of the CDR3 is TGCGCCAGCAGCCGGGACAGGGGGGACGAGCAGTACTTC. Translation gives CASSRDRGDEQYF.

The chain couples TRBV7-9 to TRBJ2-7; 10 bases fit TRBD1. Looked up from germline, CDR1 is SEHNR and CDR2 is FQNEAQ (reference sequence). Trimming took 5 bases from V and 6 from J; bases not matched to a gene: 4. The CDR3 runs 13 residues. The CDR3 loop reads CASSQTGGSEQYF. The CDR3 DNA reads TGTGCCAGCAGCCAGACAGGGGGCTCCGAGCAGTACTTC.

The chain joins TRBV19 to TRBJ2-7, with TRBD2 matching 9 bases. The length of the CDR3 is 15 residues. Trimming took 7 bases from V and 2 from J; bases not matched to a gene: 9. Germline V gene sequence: CDR1 LNHDA, CDR2 SQIVND (reference sequence). The CDR3 coding sequence is TGTGCCAGTAAAACGGGGGCGGGAGGGACCTACGAGCAGTACTTC. This encodes CASKTGAGGTYEQYF.